This T cell receptor (beta chain) was retrieved from a study of cytomegalovirus exposure and HLA in healthy donors. Concerning this clone itself: The target antigen is unknown.

Study-wide points: TCR beta sequences numbering 15,000 to 20,000 were associated with HLA alleles at 0.05 false discovery rate in a later analysis. Associated with cytomegalovirus, according to the listing, were around 170 TCR beta chains. Analyses of presence and absence presupposed an approximately uniform sequencing depth across donors.

The PCR employed 60 Vbeta primers together with 13 Jbeta primers. Data came from immunoSEQ multiplex PCR; TCRdb stores just in-frame clones and leaves some out. This sample carries 100,000 to 150,000 clones, 80% of them seen once, and the ten largest clones take approximately 4%. Between the trimmed V and J ends, which lost 4 bases and 4 bases, there was a span of 8 bases. The CDR3 length is 14 residues. Germline V CDR1 and CDR2: LGHNA, YSLEER. The receptor was derived from a woman in her thirties or forties in good health and CMV-seronegative. The chain has TRBV4-3 and TRBJ1-6; possibly TRBD1 for D (5 bases). The sequenced material came from PBMCs. This CDR3 reads CASSLDRYNSPLHF. The DNA of the CDR3 is TGCGCCAGCAGCCTAGACAGATATAATTCACCCCTCCACTTT.